This T cell receptor beta chain was recorded in a study of cytomegalovirus exposure and HLA in healthy donors. Turning to this clone: Its matching antigen is unknown.

Study-level points and caveats: Common viral pathogens seemed, in a later analysis, to connect with several of the most significant clusters.

CDR3 length: 13 amino acids. V was pared by 4 bases and J by 8 bases, with 4 bases of the junction left unmatched. Per germline, CDR1 SGHNT and CDR2 YENEEA. 13 Jbeta primers and 60 Vbeta primers were used for the PCR. Only in-frame clones appear in the TCRdb table, and some are missing; sequencing was by immunoSEQ multiplex PCR. The sample has 90,000 to 130,000 clones, about three quarters seen once. Material: PBMCs. The chain combines TRBV11-3 with TRBJ2-1; TRBD2 agrees at 8 bases. The clonotype comes from a woman aged 55 to 70 in good health and CMV-seropositive. CDR3 region: CASSSGLDYEQFF. The CDR3 region has the DNA TGTGCCAGCAGCTCGGGACTAGACTATGAGCAGTTCTTC.